This TCR beta chain was captured in a study of human T cells and chemical hapten exposure. In the study overall: There were weekly diphenylcyclopropenone doses to the scalp for patients throughout the roughly 25-week study. Patients, predominantly female, presented with alopecia areata, totalis or universalis. Study results and limitations: Sensitization with DPC brought no change to TCRs above 1 in 1000 in frequency.

In the library, unique molecular identifiers were attached to individual cDNA molecules. TCRdb re-called the RACE reads with MiXCR, one entry per CDR3 protein. The sample has roughly 160,000 distinct CDR3 sequences; around 13% are singletons. As for time point: patch test 1, 2 weeks after DPC sensitization. The treatment is: therapeutic diphenylcyclopropenone sensitization with weekly scalp DPC. About this clonotype: Its antigen is not identified.

Germline lookup yields CDR1 MDHEN and CDR2 SYDVKM. V shed 2 bases and J shed 7 bases, with 11 bases lying between them. The CDR3 contains 13 residues. Sample: whole blood, taken in connection with sensitization to the hapten diphenylcyclopropenone (DPC). The chain combines TRBV28 with TRBJ1-2; TRBD1 might be the D (6 bases). The TCR comes from a woman in her 30s with alopecia areata. Some clones in this sample may be carry-over from other donors' samples. The CDR3 DNA follows: TGTGCCAGCAGTTTACCGGGGGCCCTTGGCTACACCTTC. Translated: CASSLPGALGYTF.